The 2 T cell receptor beta chains given below trace back to one sample, sequenced in a study of blood T cell repertoires in COVID-19. Data came from immunoSEQ multiplex PCR; TCRdb stores just in-frame clones and leaves some out. The table has approximately 130,000 clones, 75% to 85% seen once. The sequenced sample consisted of peripheral blood. The source is a man older than 75 with acute or convalescent COVID-19.

This clone was picked up a small number of times. This chain connects TRBV25-1 to TRBJ1-3; D gene unclear. Per germline, CDR1 MGHDK and CDR2 SYGVNS. The CDR3 totals 13 residues. Trimming pared 7 bases from V and 1 base from J, leaving 8 bases between. CDR3 region: CASTVASGNTIYF. The CDR3 coding sequence is TGTGCCAGCACCGTAGCGTCTGGAAACACCATATATTTT. Looking up the rest from reference TRBV25-1 and TRBJ1-3 gives the full variable domain: EADIYQTPRYLVIGTGKKITLECSQTMGHDKMYWYQQDPGMELHLIHYSYGVNSTEKGDLSSESTVSRIRTEHFPLTLESARPSHTSQYLCASTVASGNTIYFGEGSWLTVV.

This clone was recorded at least ten times. Other nucleotide sequences in the sample specify the same CDR3. J is TRBJ2-5 and V is TRBV5-1; D remains unclear. CDR1 SGHRS and CDR2 YFSETQ come from the germline V gene. The germline V and J ends were trimmed by 4 bases and 2 bases, with 3 bases remaining between them. This CDR3 contains 11 residues. CDR3 in DNA: TGCGCCAGCAGCCTGCAAGAGACCCAGTACTTC. This encodes CASSLQETQYF.